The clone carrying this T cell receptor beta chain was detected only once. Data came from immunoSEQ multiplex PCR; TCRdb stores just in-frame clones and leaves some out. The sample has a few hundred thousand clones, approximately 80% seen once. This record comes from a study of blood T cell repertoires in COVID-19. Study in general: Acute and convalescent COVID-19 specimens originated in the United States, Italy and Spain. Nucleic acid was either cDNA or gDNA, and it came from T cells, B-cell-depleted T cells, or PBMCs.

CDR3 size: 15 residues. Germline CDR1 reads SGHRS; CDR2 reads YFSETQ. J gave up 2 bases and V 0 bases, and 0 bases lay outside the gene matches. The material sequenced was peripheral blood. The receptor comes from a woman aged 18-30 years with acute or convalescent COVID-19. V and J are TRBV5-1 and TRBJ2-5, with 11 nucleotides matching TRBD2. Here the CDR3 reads CASSLGTSGQETQYF. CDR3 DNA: TGCGCCAGCAGCTTGGGGACTAGCGGGCAAGAGACCCAGTACTTC.